This T cell receptor beta chain was retrieved from a study of blood T cells in healthy people across ages. For this clonotype: Its antigen remains unidentified.

The CDR3 has 16 amino acids. V dropped 8 bases and J dropped 8; count of bases not matched to a gene: 18. Germline loops: CDR1 LGHNA, CDR2 YNFKEQ. General study findings and limits: A roughly linear fall in TCR beta diversity per million T cells was seen with increasing age.

A second PCR of 7 to 11 cycles used a sample-barcoded 5' primer and a J-beta primer mix. One entry per CDR3 protein results from TCRdb running MiXCR on the 5' RACE reads. Counted here are approximately 960,000 distinct CDR3 sequences, roughly 28% occurring once; the ten biggest clones make up 10% to 13%. Another study also made use of these data, one on T cells of mothers and their children. That paper notes: All extracted RNA went into cDNA synthesis, about 1.4 ug per 15 ul. Slightly higher, non-significant overlap characterized related mother-child pairs relative to unrelated pairs.

The sequencing sample was made of blood. The rearrangement uses TRBV4-2 and TRBJ2-1; 7 bases match TRBD2. The TCR was taken from a woman aged 40 to 50 in good health. CDR3 protein: CASGLPGTTIMDEQFF. CDR3 DNA: TGTGCCAGCGGCCTTCCCGGGACTACGATTATGGATGAGCAGTTCTTC.